The clone carrying this T cell receptor (beta chain) has a single count. Its matching antigen is unknown. The sample belongs to a study of a mutant IDH1 vaccine in newly diagnosed glioma. In the study overall: Vaccination began 4-6 weeks post radiotherapy alone, or with temozolomide cycles. Of treated patients, 62.5% were men and approximately 40% women, averaging around 44 years. Most patients had radiochemotherapy with temozolomide before enrollment; others had one alone.

Whole-study findings and limits: Top-clonotype changes in peripheral T cells seemed unrelated to pseudoprogression.

Profiling relied on immunoSEQ multiplex PCR, and the TCRdb table lists in-frame clones only, not all of them. The repertoire has about 54,000 clones, less than 90% of them found once; the top ten carry approximately 3.2%. Germline lookup yields CDR1 MDHEN and CDR2 SYDVKM. V was pared by 3 bases and J by 3 bases, with 14 bases between. The CDR3 has 15 amino acids. Regarding time point: week 47, end of study. Every single dose of the vaccine, 300 ug of mutant IDH1 20-mer peptide, came with topical imiquimod. This chain links TRBV28 with TRBJ2-5; D gene ambiguous. The sequence came from a woman between 45 and 60 years old with glioma. Sequenced material: PBMCs, taken from a glioma patient whose treatment included an IDH1 peptide vaccine. The chain's CDR3 is CASSFVGMEKETQYF. As DNA, the CDR3 is TGTGCCAGCAGTTTTGTAGGGATGGAGAAAGAGACCCAGTACTTC.